This TCR beta chain was documented in a study of radiotherapy plus CTLA-4 blockade in lung cancer. CDR1 ENHRY and CDR2 SYGVKD come from the germline V gene. V was pared by 6 bases and J by 2 bases, with 7 bases of the junction left unmatched. There are 16 residues in the CDR3. The table came from immunoSEQ multiplex PCR; TCRdb's copy has only in-frame clones and leaves some out. Altogether roughly 51,000 clones are present, around 88% being singletons, with the ten largest covering over 15%. The sample here was peripheral blood, taken from a patient treated with radiotherapy plus ipilimumab. V usage is TRBV10-3 and J usage is TRBJ2-2; 9 bases are shared with TRBD2. This receptor was identified in a human donor with non-small cell lung cancer that progressed on radiotherapy plus ipilimumab. Some clones in this sample may be carry-over from other donors' samples. The CDR3 DNA sequence: TGTGCCATCAGCTCGACTAGCGGACTAAACACCGGGGAGCTGTTTTTT. Amino acid sequence: CAISSTSGLNTGELFF.